The 16 T cell receptor beta chains presented below share a single source sample, sequenced in a study of OX40 agonist ivuxolimab in advanced cancers. Using immunoSEQ multiplex PCR, the repertoire was profiled, and TCRdb retains in-frame clones only, with some absent. Of about 66,000 clones in the sample, about nine tenths were seen once. Sequenced here: CD4+ or CD8+ T cells sorted from blood, sampled in a trial of the OX40 agonist ivuxolimab. These receptors were collected from an adult with an advanced solid tumor such as melanoma, head and neck, liver or kidney cancer.

The V and J genes are TRBV11-2 and TRBJ1-6; D is perhaps TRBD1 (6 bases). V dropped 3 bases and J dropped 7 bases, with 10 bases sitting between them. The CDR3 is 14 amino acids. Germline V gene lookup returns CDR1 SGHAT and CDR2 FQNNGV. The chain's CDR3 is CASSFLGGNSPLHF. The DNA of the CDR3 is TGTGCCAGCAGCTTTCTCGGGGGCAATTCACCCCTCCACTTT.

This clone occurred once. V and J are TRBV7-9 and TRBJ2-5; the D gene is possibly TRBD1 (6 bases). CDR1 is SEHNR, CDR2 FQNEAQ, per germline (reference sequence). V dropped 1 base and J dropped 4 bases, with 13 bases sitting between them. The CDR3 loop spans 15 amino acids. The CDR3 loop reads CASSLGDNMRETQYF. For the CDR3, the DNA is TGTGCCAGCAGCTTAGGGGACAATATGAGAGAGACCCAGTACTTC.

V gene TRBV27 combines with J gene TRBJ1-2; D uncertain. Per the germline V gene, CDR1 is MNHEY and CDR2 is SMNVEV (reference sequence). The CDR3 has 13 residues. Trimming took off 4 bases at V and 7 bases at J, with 13 bases between the two ends. CDR3 nucleotides: TGTGCCAGCAGTTCTCCAAAGGGAGCTGGCTACACCTTC. Translating it yields CASSSPKGAGYTF.

V and J are TRBV30 and TRBJ2-5; TRBD1 matches at 8 bases. The CDR3 runs 14 residues. V lost 0 bases to trimming and J lost 5 bases; unmatched junction nucleotides: 5. Germline V lookup: CDR1 GTSNPN, CDR2 SVGIG (reference sequence). The CDR3 DNA is TGTGCCTGGAGTGTACAGGGGGGCGCCGAGACCCAGTACTTC. Its protein product is CAWSVQGGAETQYF. The entire variable domain, with the rest obtained from reference TRBV30 and TRBJ2-5, is as follows: SQTIHQWPATLVQPVGSPLSLECTVEGTSNPNLYWYRQAAGRGLQLLFYSVGIGQISSEVPQNLSASRPQDRQFILSSKKLLLSDSGFYLCAWSVQGGAETQYFGPGTRLLVL.

J is TRBJ2-7 and V is TRBV7-2, with 7 nucleotides matching TRBD2. The CDR3 covers 17 residues. With V trimmed by 5 bases and J by 4 bases, 17 bases remained unmatched. CDR1 is SGHTA, CDR2 FQGNSA, per germline. The CDR3 loop is CASSPTATGGYRYEQYF. For the CDR3, the DNA is TGTGCCAGCAGCCCCACGGCAACGGGGGGATATAGGTACGAGCAGTACTTC.

The chain carries TRBV6-1 and TRBJ2-6; D gene ambiguous. Per the germline V gene, CDR1 is MNHNS and CDR2 is SASEGT. V gave up 6 bases and J gave up 1 base, with 10 bases separating them. CDR3 length: 15 amino acids. CDR3 region: CASRAEISGANVLTF. In nucleotides, the CDR3 is TGTGCCAGCAGGGCCGAAATATCTGGGGCCAACGTCCTGACTTTC.

The rearrangement links TRBV2 to TRBJ2-2, with 10 bases identical to TRBD1. Germline V lookup: CDR1 SNHLY, CDR2 FYNNEI. The V segment lost 6 bases and the J segment 2 bases; nucleotides outside the gene matches: 0. This CDR3 comprises 14 residues. The DNA for the CDR3 is TGTGCCAGCAGGACAGGGGGCAACACCGGGGAGCTGTTTTTT. As protein: CASRTGGNTGELFF.

A few counts support this clone. The rearrangement uses TRBV19 and TRBJ1-6; 8 bases match TRBD1. CDR3 length equals 15 residues. Germline-derived CDR1 and CDR2 are LNHDA and SQIVND (reference sequence). V was pared by 0 bases and J by 8 bases, with 3 bases of the junction left unmatched. Written as DNA, the CDR3 is TGTGCCAGTAGTATAGATGGACAGGGATATTCACCCCTCCACTTT. It codes for CASSIDGQGYSPLHF.

The chain is built from TRBV29-1 and TRBJ2-5; 8 nucleotides line up with TRBD2. The V segment lost 6 bases and the J segment 4 bases; nucleotides outside the gene matches: 7. Germline V gene data show CDR1 as SQVTM and CDR2 as ANQGSEA. The CDR3 is 13 amino acids. The CDR3: CSVPRGGRETQYF. The CDR3 DNA reads TGCAGCGTCCCCCGGGGGGGGCGAGAGACCCAGTACTTC.

This clone came up once. The chain links TRBV7-3 to TRBJ2-1; 8 bases agree with TRBD2. V was clipped by 5 bases and J by 5 bases; unmatched bases: 8. Germline V gene lookup returns CDR1 SGHTA and CDR2 FQGTGA. CDR3 length: 15 residues. CDR3 coding DNA: TGTGCCAGCAGCCGACCGGGACTAGGGAACAATGAGCAGTTCTTC. This sequence encodes CASSRPGLGNNEQFF.

This rearrangement joins TRBV28 to TRBJ1-5, with a weak D call TRBD1 (5 bases). Germline V gene data show CDR1 as MDHEN and CDR2 as SYDVKM. The CDR3 totals 15 residues. The germline V and J ends were trimmed by 6 bases and 3 bases, with 15 bases remaining between them. This chain's CDR3 is CASSPGGGINQPQHF. The DNA of the CDR3 is TGTGCCAGCAGCCCCGGGGGGGGGATCAATCAGCCCCAGCATTTT.

The rearrangement links TRBV19 to TRBJ1-3, with 7 nucleotides matching TRBD1. The CDR3 is made up of 13 amino acids. Germline CDR1 LNHDA, CDR2 SQIVND (reference sequence). The V segment lost 9 bases and the J segment 0 bases; nucleotides outside the gene matches: 2. The DNA of the CDR3 is TGTGCCAGCGGACAGGACTCTGGAAACACCATATATTTT. This sequence encodes CASGQDSGNTIYF.

The gene calls are TRBV11-3 and TRBJ2-7; TRBD1 is a possible D gene (5 bases). V was clipped by 0 bases and J by 5 bases, with 11 bases between them. CDR3 size: 14 residues. The germline V gene has CDR1 SGHNT and CDR2 YENEEA. The CDR3 sequence is CASSLDGALNEQYF. The CDR3 DNA reads as TGTGCCAGCAGCTTAGATGGGGCTCTTAACGAGCAGTACTTC.

The genes are TRBV10-3 and TRBJ1-5; D unresolved. In germline, CDR1 is ENHRY, CDR2 SYGVKD. V gave up 11 bases and J gave up 4 bases, with 15 bases separating them. The CDR3 spans 13 residues. This CDR3 reads CAAWGGSNQPQHF. CDR3 nucleotides: TGTGCCGCCTGGGGAGGGTCGAATCAGCCCCAGCATTTT.

The chain couples TRBV11-3 to TRBJ2-1; D gene uncertain. The germline V gene has CDR1 SGHNT and CDR2 YENEEA. The CDR3 has 14 amino acids. Between the trimmed V and J ends, which lost 4 bases and 7 bases, there was a span of 14 bases. CDR3 amino acids: CASSSASTINEQFF. The CDR3 DNA sequence: TGTGCCAGCAGCTCCGCCTCTACTATTAATGAGCAGTTCTTC.

This chain joins TRBV18 and TRBJ1-4; 7 positions match TRBD1. CDR3 length equals 14 residues. CDR1 KGHSH and CDR2 LQKENI come from the germline V gene. V dropped 3 bases and J dropped 8; count of bases not matched to a gene: 6. DNA of the CDR3: TGTGCCAGCTCACCCGGGACAGTGCGGGAAAAACTGTTTTTT. This sequence encodes CASSPGTVREKLFF.